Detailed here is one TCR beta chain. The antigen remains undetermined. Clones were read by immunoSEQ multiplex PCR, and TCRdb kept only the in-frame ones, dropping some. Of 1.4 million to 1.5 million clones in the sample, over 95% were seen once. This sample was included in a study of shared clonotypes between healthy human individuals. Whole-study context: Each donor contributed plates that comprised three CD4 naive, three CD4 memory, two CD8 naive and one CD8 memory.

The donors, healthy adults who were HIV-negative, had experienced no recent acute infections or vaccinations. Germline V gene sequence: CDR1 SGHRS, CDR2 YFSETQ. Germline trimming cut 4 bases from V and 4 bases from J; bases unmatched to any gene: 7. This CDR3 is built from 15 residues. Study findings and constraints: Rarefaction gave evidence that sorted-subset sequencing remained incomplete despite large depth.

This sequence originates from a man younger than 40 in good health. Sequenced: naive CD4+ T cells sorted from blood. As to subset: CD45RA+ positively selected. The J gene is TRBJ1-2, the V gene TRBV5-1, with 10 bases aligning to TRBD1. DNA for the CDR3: TGCGCCAGCAGCCCACCGGGACAGGGGTCCTATGGCTACACCTTC. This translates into CASSPPGQGSYGYTF.